The 30 T cell receptor beta chains below come from one sample, sequenced in a study of T cell repertoires in cytomegalovirus infection. TCRdb independently ran MiXCR on the reads; one entry per CDR3 protein. The data hold approximately 320,000 distinct CDR3 sequences, with more than 8% observed a single time. Sequencing was done on a sample of PBMCs. Receptor source: a human donor in good health (CMV status not recorded). Some clones in this sample may be carry-over from other donors' samples.

This clonotype has a handful of counts. The rearrangement uses TRBV7-2 and TRBJ2-7, with D perhaps matching TRBD1 or TRBD2 (5 bases each). Per germline, CDR1 SGHTA and CDR2 FQGNSA. V was clipped by 2 bases and J by 7 bases, with 15 bases between them. The CDR3 extends over 14 amino acids. CDR3 protein: CASSLLGVVGEQYF. CDR3 nucleotide sequence: TGTGCCAGCAGCTTATTGGGGGTAGTAGGAGAGCAGTACTTC.

This clonotype was observed many times. The chain combines TRBV7-2 with TRBJ1-1; D possibly corresponds to TRBD1 (5 bases). Germline CDR1 is SGHTA and CDR2 is FQGNSA. The CDR3 spans 14 residues. Trimming stripped 5 bases from V and 2 bases from J, with 12 bases between. The CDR3 sequence is CASSPRQINTEAFF. The CDR3 nucleotides read TGTGCCAGCAGCCCACGACAGATTAACACTGAAGCTTTCTTT. Complete variable domain (other parts from reference TRBV7-2 and TRBJ1-1): GAGVSQSPSNKVTEKGKDVELRCDPISGHTALYWYRQSLGQGLEFLIYFQGNSAPDKSGLPSDRFSAERTGGSVSTLTIQRTQQEDSAVYLCASSPRQINTEAFFGQGTRLTVV.

This clonotype was seen more than once but under ten times. The V call is TRBV27, the J call TRBJ2-1, with TRBD2 identical over 10 bases. V shed 7 bases, J shed 4 bases, and the junction held 7 bases outside the gene matches. The CDR3 has 15 amino acids. CDR1 is MNHEY, CDR2 SMNVEV, per germline (reference sequence). CDR3 in amino acids: CASKRGTSVYNEQFF. The CDR3, as DNA: TGTGCCAGCAAGCGCGGGACTAGCGTTTACAATGAGCAGTTCTTC.

This clonotype was detected many times. The chain combines TRBV7-8 with TRBJ2-2; maybe TRBD1 (7 bases). This CDR3 is built from 16 residues. Germline CDR1 SGHVS, CDR2 FQNEAQ. Trimming took off 6 bases at V and 6 bases at J, with 20 bases between the two ends. This chain's CDR3 is CASSPAGGIRAGELFF. The CDR3 coding sequence is TGTGCCAGCAGTCCGGCAGGGGGGATTCGCGCCGGGGAGCTGTTTTTT.

This clonotype was recorded a few times. CDR3 bases: TGTGCCAGCAGTTTAGCAGGGGGCGAGAACACTGAAGCTTTCTTT. Encoded protein: CASSLAGGENTEAFF. The J gene is TRBJ1-1, the V gene TRBV28, with 8 bases identical to TRBD1. In germline, CDR1 is MDHEN, CDR2 SYDVKM. The CDR3 length is 15 residues. Trimming took 2 bases from V and 1 from J; bases not matched to a gene: 3.

Many counts were recorded for this clonotype. This chain uses TRBV7-2 with TRBJ1-5; D is undetermined. Germline V gene lookup returns CDR1 SGHTA and CDR2 FQGNSA. The CDR3 has 15 amino acids. Trimming took 3 bases from V and 3 from J, leaving 12 bases between them. The CDR3 bases are TGTGCCAGCAGCTTGCTACACGGGTTCAATCAGCCCCAGCATTTT. This codes for CASSLLHGFNQPQHF. The full variable domain, in which reference TRBV7-2 and TRBJ1-5 provide the parts outside the CDR3, is GAGVSQSPSNKVTEKGKDVELRCDPISGHTALYWYRQSLGQGLEFLIYFQGNSAPDKSGLPSDRFSAERTGGSVSTLTIQRTQQEDSAVYLCASSLLHGFNQPQHFGDGTRLSIL.

This clonotype was seen repeatedly, ten times or more. This chain uses TRBV7-2 with TRBJ1-6; the D gene is possibly TRBD1 (6 bases). The CDR3 is made up of 15 amino acids. V was cut by 5 bases and J by 8 bases, with 16 bases left in between. Germline CDR1 SGHTA, CDR2 FQGNSA. CDR3 loop: CASSLIRGWDSPLHF. The CDR3 DNA follows: TGTGCCAGCAGCCTCATCAGGGGTTGGGATTCACCCCTCCACTTT.

This clonotype has ten or more counts. This chain joins TRBV4-3 and TRBJ2-3; 10 nucleotides match TRBD2. Germline values: CDR1 LGHNA, CDR2 YSLEER. The CDR3 consists of 15 residues. With 3 bases clipped from V and 0 bases from J, the junction kept 0 bases outside the gene matches. CDR3 sequence reads: CASSQTSGSTDTQYF. Written as DNA, the CDR3 is TGCGCCAGCAGCCAGACTAGCGGGAGCACAGATACGCAGTATTTT.

The chain combines TRBV20-1 with TRBJ2-5, with D tentatively TRBD1 (6 bases). The CDR3 contains 14 residues. Trimming took 0 bases from V and 1 from J, leaving 9 bases between them. Germline CDR1 and CDR2: DFQATT and SNEGSKA (reference sequence). CDR3 in amino acids: CSARDRGSQETQYF. In DNA, the CDR3 is TGCAGTGCTAGAGATAGGGGGTCCCAAGAGACCCAGTACTTC.

This clonotype came up many times. This chain joins TRBV4-2 and TRBJ1-5; D might be TRBD1 (6 bases). In germline, CDR1 is LGHNA, CDR2 YNFKEQ. Trimming shortened V by 1 base and J by 5 bases, and 12 bases separated the two germline ends. The CDR3 runs to 15 residues. DNA for the CDR3: TGTGCCAGCAGCCAAGGGGTGGGGGGCGATCAGCCCCAGCATTTT. Amino acids: CASSQGVGGDQPQHF.

This clonotype was detected a few times. V gene TRBV5-6 combines with J gene TRBJ1-4; TRBD1 aligns across 8 bases. Germline V gives CDR1 SGHDT, CDR2 YYEEEE. The CDR3 spans 14 residues. The trim removed 4 bases at V and 7 bases at J, leaving 6 bases unmatched. The CDR3 region has the DNA TGTGCCAGCAGCATGGACAGGGTCGGTGAAAAACTGTTTTTT. It is translated as CASSMDRVGEKLFF.

This clonotype was detected ten times or more. CDR3 bases: TGCAGTGCTAGAGATCTCAGGGCAGGGGGGGATTCACCCCTCCACTTT. Its protein product is CSARDLRAGGDSPLHF. The gene calls are TRBV20-1 and TRBJ1-6; TRBD1 agrees at 7 bases. V shed 0 bases and J 8 bases; nucleotides not matched to a gene: 10. The CDR3 length is 16 residues. Germline CDR1 and CDR2: DFQATT and SNEGSKA (reference sequence).

V and J are TRBV28 and TRBJ1-1; D unclear. Trimming pared 6 bases from V and 7 bases from J, leaving 9 bases between. Germline V gives CDR1 MDHEN, CDR2 SYDVKM. The CDR3 totals 11 residues. As DNA, the CDR3 is TGTGCCAGCAGCTCCCAATTTGAAGCTTTCTTT. This sequence encodes CASSSQFEAFF.

This clonotype was observed at least ten times. This chain joins TRBV27 and TRBJ2-2; D gene unclear. Germline CDR1 and CDR2: MNHEY and SMNVEV (reference sequence). Deletions cut 4 bases from V and 5 bases from J, with 5 bases between. The CDR3 extends over 12 amino acids. DNA of the CDR3: TGTGCCAGCAGTTCTTGGACCGGGGAGCTGTTTTTT. It encodes CASSSWTGELFF.

V gene TRBV7-9 combines with J gene TRBJ2-7; the D gene could be TRBD1 or TRBD2 (6 bases each). Deletions cut 5 bases from V and 3 bases from J, with 20 bases between. The CDR3 runs to 16 residues. CDR1 SEHNR and CDR2 FQNEAQ come from the germline V gene (reference sequence). In nucleotides, the CDR3 is TGTGCCAGCAGCGCTCACCTTGGGGGGCCCAGCTACGAGCAGTACTTC. It is translated as CASSAHLGGPSYEQYF.

At least ten counts were recorded for this clonotype. The CDR3 is CASSSPNTDTQYF. The CDR3, as DNA: TGTGCCAGCAGCTCGCCAAACACAGATACGCAGTATTTT. The rearrangement uses TRBV7-2 and TRBJ2-3, with unresolved D. From germline, CDR1 is SGHTA and CDR2 FQGNSA. The CDR3 has 13 residues. Between the trimmed V and J ends, which lost 4 bases and 2 bases, there was a span of 7 bases. Full variable domain (rest looked up from reference TRBV7-2 and TRBJ2-3): GAGVSQSPSNKVTEKGKDVELRCDPISGHTALYWYRQSLGQGLEFLIYFQGNSAPDKSGLPSDRFSAERTGGSVSTLTIQRTQQEDSAVYLCASSSPNTDTQYFGPGTRLTVL.

Many counts were recorded for this clonotype. The V call is TRBV7-2, the J call TRBJ1-5; 8 positions match TRBD1. V lost 5 bases and J lost 6; bases outside the gene matches: 9. This CDR3 region has 15 residues. The V gene's germline CDR1 is SGHTA and CDR2 FQGNSA. CDR3 region: CASSPRTGQGQPQHF. Written as DNA, the CDR3 is TGTGCCAGCAGCCCTCGGACAGGGCAGGGTCAGCCCCAGCATTTT. Filled out from reference TRBV7-2 and TRBJ1-5, the complete variable domain reads GAGVSQSPSNKVTEKGKDVELRCDPISGHTALYWYRQSLGQGLEFLIYFQGNSAPDKSGLPSDRFSAERTGGSVSTLTIQRTQQEDSAVYLCASSPRTGQGQPQHFGDGTRLSIL.

The chain couples TRBV28 to TRBJ2-3; D may be TRBD2 (6 bases). V was shortened by 2 bases and J by 2 bases, with 17 bases between the two germline ends. The CDR3 contains 17 residues. From germline, CDR1 is MDHEN and CDR2 SYDVKM. CDR3 region: CASSLIANGDFTDTQYF. In DNA form, the CDR3 reads TGTGCCAGCAGTTTAATTGCCAATGGGGACTTCACAGATACGCAGTATTTT.

The chain couples TRBV19 to TRBJ1-2, with 10 bases that match TRBD1. The CDR3 contains 16 residues. CDR1 and CDR2 (germline): LNHDA, SQIVND (reference sequence). Trimming cost V 4 bases and J 3 bases; bases outside gene matches: 8. CDR3 nucleotides: TGTGCCAGTAGTAAACGGGACAGGGGTATGGACTATGGCTACACCTTC. It codes for CASSKRDRGMDYGYTF.

This clonotype was seen many times. The chain uses TRBV5-1 and TRBJ1-1; TRBD1 matches 8 bases. The V gene end was trimmed by 4 bases and the J gene end by 8 bases; junction bases not matched to a gene: 4. The CDR3 sequence is 12 residues long. Germline V gene lookup returns CDR1 SGHRS and CDR2 YFSETQ. The CDR3 sequence is CASSPGTGEAFF. The CDR3 DNA reads TGCGCCAGCAGCCCAGGGACAGGAGAAGCTTTCTTT.

This clonotype was observed a handful of times. CDR3 DNA: TGTGCCAGCACCCTACAGGGAGGGGTGACTGAAGCTTTCTTT. This sequence encodes CASTLQGGVTEAFF. The V and J genes are TRBV12-3 or TRBV12-4 and TRBJ1-1, with D maybe TRBD1 (6 bases). Trimming stripped 7 bases from V and 5 bases from J, with 17 bases between. CDR3 length: 14 residues.

The CDR3 sequence is CASSHPGPYEQYF. Written as DNA, the CDR3 is TGTGCCAGCAGCCACCCGGGACCCTACGAGCAGTACTTC. V gene TRBV12-3 or TRBV12-4 combines with J gene TRBJ2-7, with D perhaps assigned TRBD1 or TRBD2 (5 bases each). The V end lost 6 bases, the J end lost 2 bases, and 11 bases lay between the germline ends. This CDR3 is built from 13 residues.

This clonotype was recorded a few times. V and J are TRBV20-1 and TRBJ2-7; 7 nucleotides agree with TRBD2. V was pared by 3 bases and J by 9 bases, with 8 bases of the junction left unmatched. The CDR3 sequence is 12 residues long. CDR1 is DFQATT, CDR2 SNEGSKA, per germline (reference sequence). The CDR3 bases are TGCAGTGCTAGTAAGGGCGGGAGTGGGCAGTACTTC. It is translated as CSASKGGSGQYF.

The genes are TRBV18 and TRBJ2-5, with D possibly matching TRBD2 (5 bases). This CDR3 has 14 amino acids. The germline V gene has CDR1 KGHSH and CDR2 LQKENI. V was pared by 4 bases and J by 4 bases, with 13 bases between. The CDR3 nucleotides read TGTGCCAGCTCACGAGCACGGGATTTAGAGACCCAGTACTTC. The encoded protein is CASSRARDLETQYF.

In this sample, this clonotype turned up many times. This chain uses TRBV7-2 with TRBJ1-1, with TRBD1 identical over 7 bases. Germline V lookup: CDR1 SGHTA, CDR2 FQGNSA. The CDR3 consists of 16 residues. V shed 8 bases and J 0 bases; nucleotides not matched to a gene: 12. For the CDR3, the DNA is TGTGCCAGCGGCCAGGGGGGCAGAACCATGAACACTGAAGCTTTCTTT. Protein sequence: CASGQGGRTMNTEAFF.

The V and J genes are TRBV19 and TRBJ1-4; 7 bases are shared with TRBD1. This CDR3 is 16 amino acids long. In germline, CDR1 is LNHDA, CDR2 SQIVND (reference sequence). The V and J ends lost 5 bases and 0 bases, in that order; junction bases with no gene match: 6. The CDR3 protein is CASSARQGPTNEKLFF. The CDR3 coding sequence is TGTGCCAGTAGTGCCAGACAGGGTCCAACTAATGAAAAACTGTTTTTT.

At least ten counts were recorded for this clonotype. The gene calls are TRBV7-8 and TRBJ2-3; D remains unclear. This CDR3 has 14 residues. Trimming removed 0 bases from V and 2 bases from J, with 6 bases in between. In germline, CDR1 is SGHVS, CDR2 FQNEAQ. For the CDR3, the DNA is TGTGCCAGCAGCTTAGCTCTGCTCACAGATACGCAGTATTTT. This gives the protein CASSLALLTDTQYF.

This clonotype has ten or more counts. This chain links TRBV7-2 with TRBJ1-2, with 8 nucleotides matching TRBD1. With 5 bases clipped from V and 0 bases from J, the junction kept 11 bases outside the gene matches. Germline lookup yields CDR1 SGHTA and CDR2 FQGNSA. There are 17 residues in the CDR3. The CDR3 DNA follows: TGTGCCAGCAGCCCTCGGACAGGGAGGATAGCTAACTATGGCTACACCTTC. Protein: CASSPRTGRIANYGYTF.

The genes are TRBV28 and TRBJ1-5; a weak D match, TRBD1 (5 bases). Germline CDR1 MDHEN, CDR2 SYDVKM. This CDR3 is 13 amino acids long. With 8 bases removed from V and 11 bases from J, the gap between germline ends came to 19 bases. CDR3 DNA: TGTGCCAGCGGTCCGCCTGCAGGGTTGGCCCAGCATTTT. Translation: CASGPPAGLAQHF.

CDR3 DNA: TGTGCCAGCAGTTTATATGGGAGGTGGCTCAACGGACTGGCGACTAATGAAAAACTGTTTTTT. As protein: CASSLYGRWLNGLATNEKLFF. The chain has TRBV27 and TRBJ1-4, with D uncertain. This CDR3 is built from 21 residues. Germline-derived CDR1 and CDR2 are MNHEY and SMNVEV (reference sequence). Trimming left V 1 base short and J 2 bases short, with 26 bases between.